The clone carrying this TCR beta chain was seen a few times. Its specificity is unknown. Assay used: immunoSEQ multiplex PCR; TCRdb lists only in-frame clones, some missing. The sample gives about 2.3 million clones, around 90% of which show up once; 0.37% is in the top ten. The CDR3 is made up of 13 amino acids. V lost 1 base and J 5 bases, leaving 6 bases between the germline ends. Germline CDR1 SEHNR, CDR2 FQNEAQ (reference sequence). This sample is drawn from a study of shared clonotypes between healthy human individuals. Whole-study findings and limits: Limitation of the genetic and exposure-history diversity represented came from the few donors.

Material for sequencing was naive CD4+ T cells from PBMCs. Noted subset: CD45RA+ positively selected. The clonotype comes from a man younger than 30 in good health. Some clones in this sample may be carry-over from other donors' samples. The chain couples TRBV7-9 to TRBJ1-5; no clear D gene. This CDR3 reads CASSLGLHQPQHF. CDR3 DNA: TGTGCCAGCAGCTTAGGCCTACATCAGCCCCAGCATTTT.